The 10 T cell receptor beta chains below all came from one sample that was sequenced in a study of shared clonotypes between healthy human individuals. Only in-frame clones appear in the TCRdb table, and some are missing; sequencing was by immunoSEQ multiplex PCR. The profile shows 400,000 to 600,000 clones, 70% to 80% of them singletons. The sample taken for sequencing was PBMCs. The receptors were sampled from a woman in her thirties or forties in good health. Some clones in this sample may be carry-over from other donors' samples.

About this clone itself: Being one base from a much bigger clone, this may be a read error. Other DNA sequences in this sample translate to the same CDR3. The V and J genes are TRBV7-9 and TRBJ1-5; D is uncertain. CDR1 is SEHNR, CDR2 FQNEAQ, per germline (reference sequence). This CDR3 is 13 amino acids long. CDR3 nucleotide sequence: TGCGCCAGCAGCTCGTCGTCGGTCATGGCCCAGCATTTT. Its protein product is CASSSSSVMAQHF.

This chain uses TRBV7-8 with TRBJ2-1, with TRBD1 matching 9 bases. The CDR3 consists of 16 residues. The trim removed 0 bases at V and 7 bases at J, leaving 7 bases unmatched. Per the germline V gene, CDR1 is SGHVS and CDR2 is FQNEAQ. The CDR3 sequence is CASSLAGQGFRNEQFF. The CDR3 DNA follows: TGTGCCAGCAGCTTAGCGGGACAGGGATTTCGAAATGAGCAGTTCTTC.

The chain joins TRBV6-6 to TRBJ2-7, with D perhaps TRBD1 (5 bases). The CDR3 is 14 amino acids. Per germline, CDR1 MNHNY and CDR2 SVGAGI (reference sequence). The germline V and J ends were trimmed by 5 bases and 1 base, with 12 bases remaining between them. The CDR3 reads CASSPGQGSYEQYF. For the CDR3, the DNA is TGTGCCAGCAGTCCGGGTCAGGGTTCCTACGAGCAGTACTTC.

The rearrangement uses TRBV5-4 and TRBJ2-3; D is ambiguous. Trimming shortened V by 2 bases and J by 1 base, and 8 bases separated the two germline ends. This CDR3 has 14 residues. The germline V gene encodes CDR1 SGHNT and CDR2 YYREEE (reference sequence). The CDR3 sequence is CASSFGQGTDTQYF. CDR3 DNA sequence: TGTGCCAGCAGCTTCGGTCAGGGCACAGATACGCAGTATTTT.

The chain is built from TRBV9 and TRBJ2-5; 8 nucleotides align to TRBD1. The end of the DNA fits TRBJ2-7 better, so the J call may be wrong. The CDR3 runs 15 residues. The germline gives CDR1 SGDLS, CDR2 YYNGEE. The DNA for the CDR3 is TGTGCCAGCAGCCCCCGGACAGGGTCAATCTACGAGCAGTACTTC. As protein: CASSPRTGSIYEQYF.

This clone was observed once. The chain combines TRBV18 with TRBJ2-1; 11 nucleotides match TRBD1. The ends lost 2 bases at V and 2 bases at J; junction bases unmatched: 2. CDR3 size: 16 residues. Germline lookup yields CDR1 KGHSH and CDR2 LQKENI. CDR3 DNA sequence: TGTGCCAGCTCACCAGGACAGGGGGCCACCTACAATGAGCAGTTCTTC. It yields the protein CASSPGQGATYNEQFF.

In its sample, this clone was seen many times. Other DNA sequences in the sample encode the same CDR3. V gene TRBV30 combines with J gene TRBJ2-2, with 11 bases matching TRBD2. The germline gives CDR1 GTSNPN, CDR2 SVGIG (reference sequence). The CDR3 contains 14 residues. V shed 7 bases, J shed 5 bases, and the junction held 6 bases outside the gene matches. The CDR3 sequence: CASLRLAGTGELFF. CDR3 DNA: TGTGCCTCCCTCCGACTAGCGGGAACCGGGGAGCTGTTTTTT.

This clone occurred once. The CDR3 sequence: CASSLGTSGRGELFF. Here the CDR3 DNA reads TGTGCCAGCAGTTTGGGTACTAGCGGGAGAGGGGAGCTGTTTTTT. The V call is TRBV27, the J call TRBJ2-2; 11 nucleotides agree with TRBD2. This CDR3 is 15 amino acids long. Trimming at V came to 3 bases and at J to 8 bases, leaving 5 bases not matched to a gene. Germline CDR1 and CDR2: MNHEY and SMNVEV (reference sequence).

The gene calls are TRBV28 and TRBJ2-7; 9 bases align to TRBD2. V lost 9 bases, J lost 6 bases, and 18 bases stayed unmatched. The CDR3 sequence is 16 residues long. CDR1 is MDHEN, CDR2 SYDVKM, per germline. CDR3: CASLEREDSQGLEQYF. The CDR3 nucleotides are TGTGCCAGTTTAGAGCGGGAGGATTCCCAAGGCCTCGAGCAGTACTTC.

V is TRBV9 and J is TRBJ2-7; no reliable D call. Germline CDR1 and CDR2: SGDLS and YYNGEE. The CDR3 is 12 residues long. Trimming removed 0 bases at V and 7 bases at J, with 8 bases between. CDR3 nucleotide sequence: TGTGCCAGCAGCGTAGAGATGGGAGAGCAGTACTTC. It yields the protein CASSVEMGEQYF.